These 16 T cell receptor beta chains came from one sample sequenced in a study of Graves' ophthalmopathy and Graves' hyperthyroidism. RNA transcripts were the source from which TCR beta CDR3 regions were amplified. An opening RT-PCR round employed HTBI primers and preceded a second-round multiplex PCR. TCRdb processed the multiplex PCR reads anew with MiXCR; each CDR3 protein has one entry. The data contain approximately 160,000 distinct CDR3 sequences, roughly 36% of them singletons. Sequencing was carried out using peripheral blood. These receptors all stem from a man aged 25 to 40 with Graves' ophthalmopathy.

This clonotype was seen repeatedly, ten times or more. The V gene is TRBV11-2, the J gene TRBJ1-1; D is unresolved. Germline CDR1 reads SGHAT; CDR2 reads FQNNGV. This CDR3 has 14 amino acids. V was cut by 5 bases and J by 13 bases, with 23 bases left in between. Here the CDR3 DNA reads TGTGCCAGCAGCCAGGACCCCCCAGGTCCCTGGAGTTTCTTT. This sequence encodes CASSQDPPGPWSFF.

The rearrangement joins TRBV12-3 or TRBV12-4 to TRBJ1-1; D is ambiguous. The CDR3 loop spans 14 amino acids. The germline V and J ends were trimmed by 5 bases and 1 base, with 11 bases remaining between them. The CDR3 coding sequence is TGTGCCAGCAGTCCAACCCATGGGAACACTGAAGCTTTCTTT. It is translated as CASSPTHGNTEAFF.

The rearrangement links TRBV12-3 or TRBV12-4 to TRBJ2-4, with D possibly TRBD2 on 5 matching bases. CDR3 length: 16 amino acids. Deletions cut 3 bases from V and 1 base from J, with 13 bases between. In nucleotides, the CDR3 is TGTGCCAGCAGTTTCGAGGGCAACGGGGCCAAAAACATTCAGTACTTC. Encoded protein: CASSFEGNGAKNIQYF.

In its sample, this clonotype was seen many times. The chain joins TRBV20-1 to TRBJ1-1; 7 nucleotides match TRBD1. The ends lost 0 bases at V and 2 bases at J; junction bases unmatched: 3. Germline CDR1 is DFQATT and CDR2 is SNEGSKA (reference sequence). This CDR3 is 14 amino acids long. The CDR3 is CSAREGTANTEAFF. DNA for the CDR3: TGCAGTGCTAGAGAGGGGACAGCAAACACTGAAGCTTTCTTT.

CDR3: CASSESVGLGSYEQYF. For the CDR3, the DNA is TGCGCCAGCAGTGAGTCGGTGGGACTAGGATCCTACGAGCAGTACTTC. J is TRBJ2-7 and V is TRBV10-1; 8 bases agree with TRBD2. Looked up from germline, CDR1 is WNHNN and CDR2 is SYGVQD (reference sequence). The CDR3 sequence is 16 residues long. V trimming: 0 bases; J trimming: 1 base; junction bases outside the gene matches: 5.

This clonotype was recorded a few times. DNA for the CDR3: TGTGCCAGCGGCCCAGATCCTAACTATGGCTACACCTTC. As protein: CASGPDPNYGYTF. The chain uses TRBV11-2 and TRBJ1-2; D not resolved. Trimming pared 8 bases from V and 0 bases from J, leaving 10 bases between. CDR3 length equals 13 residues. Germline CDR1 and CDR2: SGHAT and FQNNGV.

The rearrangement uses TRBV12-3 or TRBV12-4 and TRBJ1-5; D perhaps matches TRBD1 (5 bases). The V and J ends lost 6 bases and 6 bases respectively, with 12 bases between them. The CDR3 totals 13 residues. CDR3 region: CASSRDSFQPQHF. The CDR3 bases are TGTGCCAGCAGCCGTGACAGTTTTCAGCCCCAGCATTTT.

Ten or more counts support this clonotype. V gene TRBV6-2 or TRBV6-3 combines with J gene TRBJ1-1; 7 bases are shared with TRBD1. J lost 1 base, V lost 6 bases, and 5 bases had no gene match. The CDR3 is made up of 14 amino acids. Germline CDR1 reads MNHEY; CDR2 reads SVGEGT. The CDR3 nucleotides are TGTGCCAGCAGCCGGGACAGCGGGAACACTGAAGCTTTCTTT. This translates into CASSRDSGNTEAFF.

At least ten counts were recorded for this clonotype. The gene calls are TRBV4-2 and TRBJ1-2; no firm D call. This CDR3 has 12 amino acids. Trimming took 3 bases from V and 6 from J, leaving 8 bases between them. Germline loops: CDR1 LGHNA, CDR2 YNFKEQ. Written as DNA, the CDR3 is TGTGCCAGCAGCCACCAGACGGATGGCTACACCTTC. Amino acid sequence: CASSHQTDGYTF.

This clonotype was counted many times. The V call is TRBV12-3 or TRBV12-4, the J call TRBJ1-5; D call uncertain. Between the trimmed V and J ends, which lost 1 base and 4 bases, there was a span of 5 bases. The CDR3 totals 13 residues. The DNA of the CDR3 is TGTGCCAGCAGTTTAGTTGAAAATCAGCCCCAGCATTTT. This sequence encodes CASSLVENQPQHF.

The chain joins TRBV7-6 to TRBJ2-2; D possibly matches TRBD1 or TRBD2 (5 bases each). Looked up from germline, CDR1 is SGHVS and CDR2 is FNYEAQ. CDR3 length: 16 residues. V dropped 1 base and J dropped 0 bases, with 9 bases sitting between them. The CDR3 nucleotides read TGTGCCAGCAGCTTAGGGGGGTTCACGAACACCGGGGAGCTGTTTTTT. This codes for CASSLGGFTNTGELFF. The entire variable domain, with the rest obtained from reference TRBV7-6 and TRBJ2-2, is as follows: GAGVSQSPRYKVTKRGQDVALRCDPISGHVSLYWYRQALGQGPEFLTYFNYEAQQDKSGLPNDRFSAERPEGSISTLTIQRTEQRDSAMYRCASSLGGFTNTGELFFGEGSRLTVL.

The V call is TRBV7-3, the J call TRBJ2-2; 14 bases fit TRBD2. The V segment lost 5 bases and the J segment 4 bases; nucleotides outside the gene matches: 9. The germline V gene has CDR1 SGHTA and CDR2 FQGTGA. CDR3 length equals 18 residues. DNA for the CDR3: TGTGCCAGCAGCCATGGGACTAGCGGGAGTTGGGGCACCGGGGAGCTGTTTTTT. This translates into CASSHGTSGSWGTGELFF.

The chain uses TRBV7-8 and TRBJ2-7; 7 positions match TRBD1. Trimming removed 1 base from V and 6 bases from J; junction bases left unmatched: 12. Germline CDR1 reads SGHVS; CDR2 reads FQNEAQ. This CDR3 is 16 amino acids long. CDR3 nucleotides: TGTGCCAGCAGCTTAGTCCCGAGACAGGGTAGGGTCGAGCAGTACTTC. This gives the protein CASSLVPRQGRVEQYF.

V gene TRBV5-6 combines with J gene TRBJ2-7, with 8 bases fitting TRBD1. The CDR3 covers 15 residues. Germline V lookup: CDR1 SGHDT, CDR2 YYEEEE. V lost 2 bases and J lost 3; bases outside the gene matches: 7. The CDR3 region has the DNA TGTGCCAGCAGCTTCCGGGACAGGACCCTCTACGAGCAGTACTTC. It specifies CASSFRDRTLYEQYF.

The chain is built from TRBV28 and TRBJ2-5, with a tentative D call TRBD1 (5 bases). The CDR3 length is 14 residues. Germline-derived CDR1 and CDR2 are MDHEN and SYDVKM. The V end was cut by 5 bases, the J end by 3 bases, with 13 bases between. The CDR3 is CASSLTVSEETQYF. The CDR3 DNA reads TGTGCCAGCAGTCTGACAGTTTCGGAAGAGACCCAGTACTTC.

The chain couples TRBV6-2 or TRBV6-3 to TRBJ2-7; 11 bases agree with TRBD2. CDR1 and CDR2 (germline): MNHEY, SVGEGT. There are 15 residues in the CDR3. J was trimmed by 2 bases and V by 6 bases; bases with no gene match: 6. CDR3 nucleotides: TGTGCCAGCAGAGAACTAGCGGGAGTCGCCTACGAGCAGTACTTC. Translation gives CASRELAGVAYEQYF.